The 32 T cell receptor beta chains reported below all come from one sample, sequenced in a study of technical replicates of blood from several donors (dated by TCRdb to 2016 to 2017). Libraries came from the immunoSEQ multiplex PCR assay. In its TCRdb copy, this immuneACCESS table keeps in-frame sequences only and misses some clones. Where compared with another copy, unresolved V genes explain less than half of these, and the others have no known cause. The sample includes 75,000 to 90,000 clones, with 95% observed a single time. The top ten hold around 0.3% of the sample. The sequencing input was T cells isolated from PBMCs. The receptors were sampled from a human donor in good health.

CDR3 in amino acids: CASSGLGPYEQYF. The CDR3 coding sequence is TGTGCCAGCAGTGGACTAGGTCCCTACGAGCAGTACTTC. This chain joins TRBV6-5 and TRBJ2-7; TRBD2 matches at 7 bases. The junction had 3 bases not matched to a gene; V was cut back by 5 bases and J by 2 bases. The germline V gene encodes CDR1 MNHEY and CDR2 SVGAGI. The CDR3 is 13 residues long.

This clone was detected only once. This chain connects TRBV13 to TRBJ1-2; 9 positions match TRBD1. Per germline, CDR1 PRHDT and CDR2 FYEKMQ (reference sequence). After removal of 5 bases from V and 6 bases from J, the junction contained 13 bases not matched to a gene. The CDR3 is 16 residues long. Here the CDR3 reads CASSINRDRERHGYTF. In nucleotides, the CDR3 is TGTGCCAGCAGCATAAACCGGGACAGGGAGAGGCATGGCTACACCTTC.

The chain employs TRBV6-5 and TRBJ2-5; 8 bases match TRBD2. The germline V gene has CDR1 MNHEY and CDR2 SVGAGI. V trimming: 9 bases; J trimming: 4 bases; junction bases outside the gene matches: 13. This CDR3 is 15 amino acids long. The CDR3 protein is CASYPPAGVGETQYF. For the CDR3, the DNA is TGTGCCAGTTACCCCCCAGCGGGAGTAGGAGAGACCCAGTACTTC.

CDR3 bases: TGTGCCAGCAACCCCGGGACTAGGGCAACCTACAATGAGCAGTTCTTC. Translated, it gives CASNPGTRATYNEQFF. The V call is TRBV11-2, the J call TRBJ2-1, with 8 bases lining up with TRBD2. Germline trimming cut 7 bases from V and 2 bases from J; bases unmatched to any gene: 10. The CDR3 covers 16 residues. Germline CDR1 and CDR2: SGHAT and FQNNGV.

This chain joins TRBV7-3 and TRBJ2-7, with a tentative D call TRBD2 (6 bases). V shed 5 bases and J shed 5 bases, with 16 bases lying between them. Germline CDR1 and CDR2: SGHTA and FQGTGA. This CDR3 has 14 residues. DNA of the CDR3: TGTGCCAGCAGCCCAACGGGAGAGGGTAACGAGCAGTACTTC. Translation gives CASSPTGEGNEQYF.

This clone was seen only once. V is TRBV6-1 and J is TRBJ2-7, with D possibly matching TRBD1 (5 bases). V lost 5 bases to trimming and J lost 2 bases, with 10 bases between them. The CDR3 totals 13 residues. Germline values: CDR1 MNHNS, CDR2 SASEGT. Written as DNA, the CDR3 is TGTGCCAGCAGTCCACAGGCACCCTACGAGCAGTACTTC. Protein product: CASSPQAPYEQYF.

CDR3 sequence (DNA): TGTGCCAGCACCGGACAGGCTAGATATGATGAAAAACTGTTTTTT. It yields the protein CASTGQARYDEKLFF. The chain combines TRBV2 with TRBJ1-4; 7 bases line up with TRBD1. This CDR3 comprises 15 residues. With 7 bases clipped from V and 6 bases from J, the junction kept 11 bases outside the gene matches. Looked up from germline, CDR1 is SNHLY and CDR2 is FYNNEI.

This sequence joins TRBV30 and TRBJ2-1; 7 bases line up with TRBD2. V was clipped by 6 bases and J by 0 bases; unmatched bases: 2. Germline lookup yields CDR1 GTSNPN and CDR2 SVGIG (reference sequence). The CDR3 contains 13 residues. The CDR3 DNA is TGTGCCTGTCTAGCGGTCTCCTACAATGAGCAGTTCTTC. Translating it yields CACLAVSYNEQFF.

This CDR3 is CASSLWASGSSENNEQFF. The CDR3 DNA sequence: TGTGCCAGCAGTTTATGGGCTAGCGGGAGTTCGGAGAACAATGAGCAGTTCTTC. The genes are TRBV27 and TRBJ2-1; TRBD2 agrees at 10 bases. Trimming removed 1 base from V and 5 bases from J; junction bases left unmatched: 11. The CDR3 runs to 18 residues. In germline, CDR1 is MNHEY, CDR2 SMNVEV (reference sequence).

The rearrangement uses TRBV2 and TRBJ2-7; perhaps TRBD1 as D (5 bases). The ends were cut back, 9 bases at V and 3 bases at J, with 15 bases in the middle. Germline-derived CDR1 and CDR2 are SNHLY and FYNNEI. The length of the CDR3 is 13 residues. The CDR3 DNA reads TGTGCCAGTAACATAGGGGTGAGCTACGAGCAGTACTTC. As protein: CASNIGVSYEQYF.

The V call is TRBV7-3, the J call TRBJ2-7; D perhaps matches TRBD2 (6 bases). V lost 3 bases and J 2 bases, leaving 14 bases between the germline ends. Germline V gives CDR1 SGHTA, CDR2 FQGTGA. This CDR3 comprises 15 residues. The CDR3 here is CASSLGGIGPYEQYF. In DNA form, the CDR3 reads TGTGCCAGCAGCTTGGGGGGAATAGGGCCCTACGAGCAGTACTTC.

The J gene is TRBJ2-2, the V gene TRBV29-1, with 7 bases aligning to TRBD1. Germline CDR1 and CDR2: SQVTM and ANQGSEA. This CDR3 is 14 amino acids long. Trimming took 6 bases from V and 4 from J; bases not matched to a gene: 8. CDR3 region: CSVNTGAGTGELFF. CDR3 coding DNA: TGCAGCGTGAATACAGGGGCGGGCACCGGGGAGCTGTTTTTT.

The chain has TRBV5-1 and TRBJ2-2; D is perhaps TRBD2 (5 bases). This CDR3 has 15 amino acids. CDR1 is SGHRS and CDR2 is YFSETQ in the germline V gene. Deletions cut 6 bases from V and 2 bases from J, with 14 bases between. The CDR3 here is CASMSRASNTGELFF. The CDR3 nucleotides are TGCGCCAGCATGAGTCGCGCTAGCAACACCGGGGAGCTGTTTTTT.

The chain links TRBV28 to TRBJ2-3, with 9 bases fitting TRBD1. The CDR3 has 13 residues. Germline trimming cut 6 bases from V and 8 bases from J; bases unmatched to any gene: 6. Looked up from germline, CDR1 is MDHEN and CDR2 is SYDVKM. This chain's CDR3 is CASSRTGAATQYF. In DNA form, the CDR3 reads TGTGCCAGCAGCCGGACAGGGGCGGCTACGCAGTATTTT.

This chain uses TRBV28 with TRBJ1-5, with D possibly TRBD1 on 5 matching bases. Germline lookup yields CDR1 MDHEN and CDR2 SYDVKM. V lost 3 bases and J lost 9, with 18 bases in between. The CDR3 loop spans 15 amino acids. The CDR3 coding sequence is TGTGCCAGCAGTTTTCAGGGTCCAGAGGTTCGGCCCCAGCATTTT. It yields the protein CASSFQGPEVRPQHF.

This clone was seen only once. The chain combines TRBV7-3 with TRBJ1-2; D might be TRBD1 (5 bases). CDR1 is SGHTA, CDR2 FQGTGA, per germline. The CDR3 is made up of 15 amino acids. Trimming shortened V by 5 bases and J by 4 bases, and 17 bases separated the two germline ends. CDR3 sequence reads: CASSPDGGLFYGYTF. CDR3 nucleotide sequence: TGTGCCAGCAGCCCCGACGGGGGGTTGTTCTATGGCTACACCTTC.

V usage is TRBV18 and J usage is TRBJ2-2; 9 bases are a match to TRBD1. The length of the CDR3 is 18 residues. Germline V lookup: CDR1 KGHSH, CDR2 LQKENI. V lost 1 base to trimming and J lost 6 bases; unmatched junction nucleotides: 12. CDR3 bases: TGTGCCAGCTCACCACTTGCCCCGGGACAGGGCATGGCCGGGGAGCTGTTTTTT. It yields the protein CASSPLAPGQGMAGELFF.

The J gene is TRBJ2-7, the V gene TRBV11-2, with D maybe TRBD2 (5 bases). V shed 1 base and J shed 7 bases, with 8 bases lying between them. Per the germline V gene, CDR1 is SGHAT and CDR2 is FQNNGV. There are 12 residues in the CDR3. CDR3 nucleotides: TGTGCCAGCAGCTTAGTTACTAGGGAGCAGTACTTC. Its translation is CASSLVTREQYF.

The rearrangement joins TRBV18 to TRBJ1-1; perhaps TRBD1 as D (5 bases). With 3 bases removed from V and 3 bases from J, the gap between germline ends came to 14 bases. Germline V gene lookup returns CDR1 KGHSH and CDR2 LQKENI. The CDR3 has 15 amino acids. The CDR3 here is CASSPLAGQDTEAFF. The CDR3 nucleotides are TGTGCCAGCTCACCTCTCGCAGGGCAGGACACTGAAGCTTTCTTT.

This sequence joins TRBV4-1 and TRBJ2-1; a weak D match, TRBD2 (6 bases). The CDR3 has 13 amino acids. Germline loops: CDR1 MGHRA, CDR2 YSYEKL. V was cut by 3 bases and J by 13 bases, with 16 bases left in between. In DNA form, the CDR3 reads TGCGCCAGCAGCCAGGACCTGACTAGTTATCAGTTCTTC. Amino acids: CASSQDLTSYQFF.

The chain has TRBV19 and TRBJ2-2; maybe TRBD2 (5 bases). V lost 5 bases to trimming and J lost 3 bases, with 16 bases between them. The length of the CDR3 is 16 residues. Germline CDR1 LNHDA, CDR2 SQIVND (reference sequence). CDR3 nucleotide sequence: TGTGCCAGTAGTTTTAGGGAGAGGAAGGACACCGGGGAGCTGTTTTTT. It is translated as CASSFRERKDTGELFF.

CDR3 region: CAWIRTGLAGQTGELFF. CDR3 in DNA: TGTGCCTGGATCCGGACAGGACTAGCGGGGCAAACCGGGGAGCTGTTTTTT. This chain connects TRBV30 to TRBJ2-2; 12 bases agree with TRBD2. V dropped 4 bases and J dropped 5; count of bases not matched to a gene: 11. The CDR3 has 17 amino acids. The germline V gene encodes CDR1 GTSNPN and CDR2 SVGIG (reference sequence).

The chain links TRBV6-6 to TRBJ2-1; 9 nucleotides align to TRBD2. Germline CDR1 MNHNY, CDR2 SVGAGI (reference sequence). Unmatched junction bases numbered 6, after V lost 4 bases and J lost 5 bases. CDR3 size: 15 residues. As DNA, the CDR3 is TGTGCCAGCAGTTTGGCGGGAGGGGTGAACAATGAGCAGTTCTTC. It encodes CASSLAGGVNNEQFF.

This chain connects TRBV2 to TRBJ2-1, with 9 bases fitting TRBD2. Germline loops: CDR1 SNHLY, CDR2 FYNNEI. J gave up 6 bases and V 5 bases, and 5 bases lay outside the gene matches. The CDR3 is 14 residues long. CDR3 sequence (DNA): TGTGCCAGCAGTCAGGATAGCGGGAGCAATGAGCAGTTCTTC. Translating it yields CASSQDSGSNEQFF.

The CDR3 DNA sequence: TGCGCCAGCAGCTTAATGGCGGGGAGCTCCTACAATGAGCAGTTCTTC. Protein product: CASSLMAGSSYNEQFF. This chain uses TRBV4-1 with TRBJ2-1; D possibly corresponds to TRBD2 (6 bases). The V gene's germline CDR1 is MGHRA and CDR2 YSYEKL. V lost 5 bases, J lost 0 bases, and 14 bases lay in between. The CDR3 contains 16 residues.

This clone was seen once. The rearrangement links TRBV30 to TRBJ1-5; 9 nucleotides align to TRBD1. V was clipped by 1 base and J by 5 bases; unmatched bases: 0. The CDR3 has 13 amino acids. Germline CDR1 reads GTSNPN; CDR2 reads SVGIG (reference sequence). The CDR3 protein is CAWSGTGDQPQHF. CDR3 sequence (DNA): TGTGCCTGGAGTGGGACAGGGGATCAGCCCCAGCATTTT.

This clone was detected only once. The rearrangement links TRBV19 to TRBJ2-5; possible D gene TRBD1, 6 bases. V gave up 5 bases and J gave up 5 bases, with 12 bases separating them. CDR1 and CDR2 from the germline V gene are LNHDA and SQIVND (reference sequence). This CDR3 comprises 13 residues. CDR3 residues: CASSATGTETQYF. DNA of the CDR3: TGTGCCAGTAGTGCCACAGGGACGGAGACCCAGTACTTC. The full variable domain, with the rest looked up from reference TRBV19 and TRBJ2-5, is DGGITQSPKYLFRKEGQNVTLSCEQNLNHDAMYWYRQDPGQGLRLIYYSQIVNDFQKGDIAEGYSVSREKKESFPLTVTSAQKNPTAFYLCASSATGTETQYFGPGTRLLVL.

The chain carries TRBV6-6 and TRBJ1-1; possible D gene TRBD1, 5 bases. Germline V gives CDR1 MNHNY, CDR2 SVGAGI (reference sequence). The ends were cut back, 3 bases at V and 4 bases at J, with 9 bases in the middle. The CDR3 length is 13 residues. The CDR3: CASSYRGGTEAFF. As DNA, the CDR3 is TGTGCCAGCAGTTATCGGGGGGGCACTGAAGCTTTCTTT.

J is TRBJ2-1 and V is TRBV2; D is undetermined. Trimming took off 6 bases at V and 0 bases at J, with 12 bases between the two ends. The CDR3 is made up of 15 amino acids. Germline V gene lookup returns CDR1 SNHLY and CDR2 FYNNEI. The CDR3 DNA sequence: TGTGCCAGCAGAGATAGACTGAGCTCCTACAATGAGCAGTTCTTC. Protein sequence: CASRDRLSSYNEQFF.

The chain recombines TRBV4-2 with TRBJ1-3; D is ambiguous. Germline values: CDR1 LGHNA, CDR2 YNFKEQ. The CDR3 is made up of 18 amino acids. Trimming pared 0 bases from V and 0 bases from J, leaving 15 bases between. CDR3 residues: CASSQDHGFPPSGNTIYF. The DNA of the CDR3 is TGTGCCAGCAGCCAAGATCACGGGTTCCCGCCCTCTGGAAACACCATATATTTT.

The genes are TRBV5-6 and TRBJ2-7, with 10 bases that match TRBD2. V lost 3 bases, J lost 2 bases, and 2 bases stayed unmatched. Germline V CDR1 and CDR2: SGHDT, YYEEEE. The CDR3 runs to 14 residues. CDR3 nucleotide sequence: TGTGCCAGCAGCTCCCTAGCGGGAGCCTACGAGCAGTACTTC. This encodes CASSSLAGAYEQYF.

The gene calls are TRBV7-2 and TRBJ2-1, with 10 bases aligning to TRBD2. CDR1 is SGHTA, CDR2 FQGNSA, per germline. The CDR3 totals 15 residues. Germline trimming cut 4 bases from V and 10 bases from J; bases unmatched to any gene: 10. The CDR3 protein is CASSSRLAGSLEQFF. CDR3 bases: TGTGCCAGCAGCTCCCGACTAGCGGGCTCCCTCGAGCAGTTCTTC.